The 27 T cell receptor beta chains below were found in one sample sequenced in a study of T cell repertoires in cytomegalovirus infection. Via MiXCR, TCRdb re-called the reads, giving one row per CDR3 protein. The sample holds fewer than 1,000,000 distinct CDR3 sequences, under 40% seen once. Antigen specificity for these receptors is unknown. The sample consisted of cultured CD8+ T cells from PBMCs, taken from culture after CMV antigen stimulation. The source is a human donor in good health (CMV status not recorded). Some clones in this sample may be carry-over from other donors' samples.

V usage is TRBV12-3 or TRBV12-4 and J usage is TRBJ2-3; D assignment may be TRBD1 or TRBD2 (5 bases each). V was clipped by 5 bases and J by 3 bases, with 21 bases between them. The CDR3 covers 17 residues. CDR3 amino acids: CASSVTASGLVTDTQYF. As DNA, the CDR3 is TGTGCCAGCAGTGTGACAGCATCGGGGTTGGTTACAGATACGCAGTATTTT.

V gene TRBV4-1 combines with J gene TRBJ1-1, with 11 bases that match TRBD1. The CDR3 covers 15 residues. The germline V gene encodes CDR1 MGHRA and CDR2 YSYEKL. Losses at the gene ends were 4 bases for V and 4 bases for J; bases not matched to a gene: 5. CDR3 protein: CASSPWDRGGTEAFF. In DNA, the CDR3 is TGCGCCAGCAGCCCGTGGGACAGGGGGGGCACTGAAGCTTTCTTT.

This clonotype has just a few counts. The chain has TRBV28 and TRBJ1-3, with 9 bases fitting TRBD1. CDR3 length equals 19 residues. Trimming at V came to 7 bases and at J to 2 bases, leaving 18 bases not matched to a gene. Germline V gene sequence: CDR1 MDHEN, CDR2 SYDVKM. The CDR3 is CASTERDRDLLTPGNTIYF. The CDR3 coding sequence is TGTGCCAGCACCGAACGGGACAGGGATTTATTAACTCCTGGAAACACCATATATTTT.

Remarks on this clonotype: A much larger clone is a single base away; this may be a read error. V gene TRBV7-2 combines with J gene TRBJ2-1; 8 bases map to TRBD2. V lost 5 bases, J lost 4 bases, and 10 bases stayed unmatched. The CDR3 totals 16 residues. Germline loops: CDR1 SGHTA, CDR2 FQGNSA. In DNA form, the CDR3 reads TGTGCCAGCAGCGCGCCTTCGGGGGGGGTATACAATGAGCAGTTCTTC. Its translation: CASSAPSGGVYNEQFF.

This clonotype appeared a few times. The rearrangement uses TRBV10-3 and TRBJ2-7; a weak D match, TRBD2 (7 bases). From germline, CDR1 is ENHRY and CDR2 SYGVKD. V lost 4 bases and J lost 0, with 19 bases in between. This CDR3 spans 17 amino acids. CDR3 sequence (DNA): TGTGCCATCAGTGTATTGGGGGGGGCCGCCAGCTCCTACGAGCAGTACTTC. As protein: CAISVLGGAASSYEQYF.

This chain links TRBV19 with TRBJ2-2, with a tentative D call TRBD1 (6 bases). CDR1 is LNHDA and CDR2 is SQIVND in the germline V gene (reference sequence). Trimming shortened V by 3 bases and J by 2 bases, and 25 bases separated the two germline ends. The CDR3 contains 20 residues. The CDR3 DNA reads as TGTGCCAGTAGTATGGGGAGCCGGACAGAGGATATACGCAACACCGGGGAGCTGTTTTTT. It specifies CASSMGSRTEDIRNTGELFF. The full variable domain, with the rest looked up from reference TRBV19 and TRBJ2-2, is DGGITQSPKYLFRKEGQNVTLSCEQNLNHDAMYWYRQDPGQGLRLIYYSQIVNDFQKGDIAEGYSVSREKKESFPLTVTSAQKNPTAFYLCASSMGSRTEDIRNTGELFFGEGSRLTVL.

Concerning this clonotype itself: A much larger clone is a single base away; this may be a read error. This chain connects TRBV27 to TRBJ1-1; D ambiguous. CDR3 size: 11 residues. From germline, CDR1 is MNHEY and CDR2 SMNVEV (reference sequence). The DNA for the CDR3 is TGTGCCAACAGTTCCGGGCGTGAAGCTTTCTTT. This codes for CANSSGREAFF.

This clonotype was detected a few times. The chain couples TRBV7-6 to TRBJ2-1, with 7 positions matching TRBD2. Germline V CDR1 and CDR2: SGHVS, FNYEAQ. Unmatched junction bases numbered 8, after V lost 6 bases and J lost 3 bases. This CDR3 has 15 amino acids. CDR3 DNA sequence: TGTGCCAGCAGTTCCACTAGCGTCGGCTACAATGAGCAGTTCTTC. It translates to CASSSTSVGYNEQFF.

The rearrangement links TRBV5-4 to TRBJ2-5; D is uncertain. Germline CDR1 is SGHNT and CDR2 is YYREEE (reference sequence). Trimming removed 3 bases from V and 7 bases from J, with 13 bases in between. This CDR3 spans 13 amino acids. In DNA form, the CDR3 reads TGTGCCAGCAGCTCCTGGGCGGACCGGACCCAGTACTTC. Translated: CASSSWADRTQYF.

The J gene is TRBJ2-2, the V gene TRBV4-2; weak D call: TRBD2 (5 bases). This CDR3 spans 16 amino acids. CDR1 and CDR2 (germline): LGHNA, YNFKEQ. Trimming took off 0 bases at V and 3 bases at J, with 11 bases between the two ends. The CDR3: CASSQDTGDYTGELFF. The CDR3, as DNA: TGTGCCAGCAGCCAAGATACCGGGGATTACACCGGGGAGCTGTTTTTT.

Many counts were recorded for this clonotype. The gene calls are TRBV7-2 and TRBJ1-1; D remains unclear. Germline V gives CDR1 SGHTA, CDR2 FQGNSA. This CDR3 has 13 amino acids. Trimming shortened V by 2 bases and J by 3 bases, and 7 bases separated the two germline ends. This chain's CDR3 is CASSLSGDTEAFF. The CDR3 nucleotides are TGTGCCAGCAGCTTAAGTGGCGACACTGAAGCTTTCTTT.

This clonotype occurred a few times. The chain employs TRBV6-5 and TRBJ2-4, with 8 bases lining up with TRBD1. V shed 5 bases and J 7 bases; nucleotides not matched to a gene: 13. Germline CDR1 MNHEY, CDR2 SVGAGI. The CDR3 loop spans 16 amino acids. The DNA for the CDR3 is TGTGCCAGCAGTCCCCTTCAGGACAGGGTCAATAACATTCAGTACTTC. It encodes CASSPLQDRVNNIQYF.

The chain couples TRBV19 to TRBJ1-2; 7 bases match TRBD1. The germline V gene encodes CDR1 LNHDA and CDR2 SQIVND (reference sequence). Trimming cost V 8 bases and J 5 bases; bases outside gene matches: 14. The CDR3 length is 15 residues. The CDR3 region has the DNA TGTGCCAGTGGGAGGCCACGGGACAGCTTTTATGGCTACACCTTC. Residues: CASGRPRDSFYGYTF.

The V and J genes are TRBV5-6 and TRBJ2-1; 9 bases match TRBD2. Trimming took 2 bases from V and 10 from J; bases not matched to a gene: 4. The CDR3 extends over 13 amino acids. Germline CDR1 and CDR2: SGHDT and YYEEEE. The CDR3 bases are TGTGCCAGCAGCTTCGTAGCGGGGGTCGAGCAGTTCTTC. Protein sequence: CASSFVAGVEQFF.

This clonotype turned up a few times. The chain is built from TRBV19 and TRBJ1-1; D possibly corresponds to TRBD1 (5 bases). CDR3 length: 14 amino acids. V gave up 7 bases and J gave up 5 bases, with 17 bases separating them. Germline V lookup: CDR1 LNHDA, CDR2 SQIVND (reference sequence). CDR3 nucleotides: TGTGCCAGTAATTTCGGGACGGGAAGGACTGAAGCTTTCTTT. Its protein product is CASNFGTGRTEAFF.

J is TRBJ2-1 and V is TRBV19; TRBD1 aligns across 7 bases. CDR3 length equals 14 residues. Trimming took 8 bases from V and 6 from J; bases not matched to a gene: 10. Per the germline V gene, CDR1 is LNHDA and CDR2 is SQIVND (reference sequence). CDR3 sequence: CASGTGVPGNEQFF. CDR3 DNA sequence: TGTGCCAGTGGAACAGGGGTCCCGGGCAATGAGCAGTTCTTC.

This clonotype has only a few counts. V and J are TRBV4-2 and TRBJ2-1; either TRBD1 or TRBD2 may supply D (5 bases each). Trimming stripped 0 bases from V and 4 bases from J, with 16 bases between. This CDR3 has 17 residues. The V gene's germline CDR1 is LGHNA and CDR2 YNFKEQ. CDR3 nucleotide sequence: TGTGCCAGCAGCCAAGATTGGACACACGGAGGATACAATGAGCAGTTCTTC. Its protein is CASSQDWTHGGYNEQFF.

The rearrangement uses TRBV7-9 and TRBJ1-1; possible D gene TRBD1, 6 bases. This CDR3 region has 16 residues. The germline gives CDR1 SEHNR, CDR2 FQNEAQ (reference sequence). As DNA, the CDR3 is TGTGCAGCCCGGGGGGCTAAGGATGAGGGAAACACTGAAGCTTTCTTT. Its protein is CAARGAKDEGNTEAFF.

V gene TRBV9 combines with J gene TRBJ2-1; 8 bases fit TRBD1. V lost 4 bases and J lost 2; bases outside the gene matches: 8. Germline CDR1 reads SGDLS; CDR2 reads YYNGEE. The CDR3 covers 16 residues. CDR3 region: CASSLRAQGAYNEQFF. The CDR3 bases are TGTGCCAGCAGCCTAAGAGCACAGGGGGCCTACAATGAGCAGTTCTTC.

This clonotype was seen a few times. The CDR3: CASSYLQYTGELFF. CDR3 DNA: TGTGCCAGCAGTTATTTACAATACACCGGGGAGCTGTTTTTT. The V call is TRBV6-1, the J call TRBJ2-2; no firm D call. Germline assignment: CDR1 MNHNS and CDR2 SASEGT. V was clipped by 5 bases and J by 3 bases, with 10 bases between them. The CDR3 is made up of 14 amino acids.

This clonotype was seen only a few times. The chain carries TRBV6-5 and TRBJ1-6, with no clear D. V shed 8 bases and J shed 7 bases, with 18 bases lying between them. The CDR3 spans 15 residues. Germline loops: CDR1 MNHEY, CDR2 SVGAGI. The CDR3 reads CASSLWAGENSPLHF. The CDR3 DNA sequence: TGTGCCAGCTCCCTTTGGGCAGGAGAGAATTCACCCCTCCACTTT.

The table lists this clonotype with a few counts. This chain joins TRBV7-9 and TRBJ2-3, with D possibly TRBD2 on 7 matching bases. V was trimmed by 3 bases and J by 5 bases, leaving 18 bases between them. CDR1 and CDR2 from the germline V gene are SEHNR and FQNEAQ (reference sequence). The CDR3 contains 16 residues. The CDR3 loop is CASSLGHGGGLDTQYF. CDR3 in DNA: TGTGCCAGCAGCTTGGGCCATGGGGGGGGCCTAGATACGCAGTATTTT.

This clonotype was counted a few times. The chain couples TRBV19 to TRBJ2-1; 7 nucleotides align to TRBD1. CDR1 LNHDA and CDR2 SQIVND come from the germline V gene (reference sequence). Losses at the gene ends were 6 bases for V and 5 bases for J; bases not matched to a gene: 13. The CDR3 totals 16 residues. The CDR3 sequence is CASRPLPTGVNNEQFF. CDR3 DNA: TGTGCCAGTAGGCCCCTCCCCACAGGGGTGAACAATGAGCAGTTCTTC.

This clonotype was detected ten times or more. The chain combines TRBV4-1 with TRBJ1-2; D ambiguous. The ends were cut back, 4 bases at V and 4 bases at J, with 13 bases in the middle. The CDR3 loop spans 14 amino acids. The germline gives CDR1 MGHRA, CDR2 YSYEKL. CDR3 sequence: CASSRSSGVYGYTF. The DNA for the CDR3 is TGCGCCAGCAGCCGTTCCTCCGGGGTCTATGGCTACACCTTC.

The chain joins TRBV5-5 to TRBJ2-7; 7 nucleotides match TRBD1. The CDR3 extends over 15 amino acids. The ends lost 1 base at V and 2 bases at J; junction bases unmatched: 6. The germline CDR1 and CDR2 sequences are SGHKS and YYEKEE (reference sequence). CDR3 in amino acids: CASSLMTGSTYEQYF. For the CDR3, the DNA is TGTGCCAGCAGCTTGATGACAGGGAGTACCTACGAGCAGTACTTC. Complete variable domain (other parts from reference TRBV5-5 and TRBJ2-7): DAGVTQSPTHLIKTRGQQVTLRCSPISGHKSVSWYQQVLGQGPQFIFQYYEKEERGRGNFPDRFSARQFPNYSSELNVNALLLGDSALYLCASSLMTGSTYEQYFGPGTRLTVT.

This clonotype has more than one count but fewer than ten. The chain is built from TRBV5-1 and TRBJ2-3, with D unresolved. Trimming removed 2 bases at V and 2 bases at J, with 15 bases between. This CDR3 spans 16 amino acids. CDR1 SGHRS and CDR2 YFSETQ come from the germline V gene. CDR3 nucleotides: TGCGCCAGCAGCTTAAAAGGTGGGGAAGTCACAGATACGCAGTATTTT. Amino acids: CASSLKGGEVTDTQYF.

This clonotype was picked up a small number of times. The chain links TRBV7-9 to TRBJ2-2; D possibly corresponds to TRBD2 (5 bases). The CDR3 is 14 amino acids. The germline V gene has CDR1 SEHNR and CDR2 FQNEAQ (reference sequence). Trimming stripped 7 bases from V and 5 bases from J, with 14 bases between. In nucleotides, the CDR3 is TGTGCCAGCACCCGGATGCGGAGGACCGGGGAGCTGTTTTTT. Protein: CASTRMRRTGELFF.